This is a list of T cell receptor beta chains from one sample in a study of T-cell reconstitution after alpha-beta-depleted transplantation in children. TCRdb called the PCR reads again in MiXCR, with one record for every CDR3 protein. The sample gives about 240,000 distinct CDR3 sequences, 9.5% to 15% of which show up once; 2.6% is in the top ten. The input for sequencing was PBMCs from the stem cell graft donor, taken from the stem cell graft. These receptors were obtained from a human donor who donated a stem cell graft to a child with acute lymphoblastic leukemia. The CDR3 runs from the conserved cysteine through the conserved F or W. Each record gives: J gene, CDR3 length, V gene, CDR3 protein.

J gene: TRBJ2-2
CDR3 length: 15
V gene: TRBV7-9
CDR3 protein: CASSPDRLNTGELFF

J gene: TRBJ2-5
CDR3 length: 18
V gene: TRBV4-1
CDR3 protein: CASSQEDGGTPSQETQYF

J gene: TRBJ2-2
CDR3 length: 17
V gene: TRBV4-3
CDR3 protein: CASSQDLAGGYPGELFF

J gene: TRBJ2-5
CDR3 length: 16
V gene: TRBV5-1
CDR3 protein: CASTSHLAAKGETQYF

J gene: TRBJ1-4
CDR3 length: 18
V gene: TRBV4-2
CDR3 protein: CASSQDLGQGAGNEKLFF

J gene: TRBJ1-5
CDR3 length: 14
V gene: TRBV2
CDR3 protein: CASRPDRGNQPQHF

J gene: TRBJ1-1
CDR3 length: 14
V gene: TRBV7-2
CDR3 protein: CASSLSAWNTEAFF

J gene: TRBJ1-1
CDR3 length: 19
V gene: TRBV5-5
CDR3 protein: CASEPTPYDNIVMNTEAFF

J gene: TRBJ2-2
CDR3 length: 19
V gene: TRBV11-2
CDR3 protein: CASSQVVRLAGPPTGELFF

J gene: TRBJ2-5
CDR3 length: 14
V gene: TRBV30
CDR3 protein: CAWSDPRIEETQYF

J gene: TRBJ1-3
CDR3 length: 14
V gene: TRBV12-3/TRBV12-4
CDR3 protein: CASSWTVSGNTIYF

J gene: TRBJ2-1
CDR3 length: 13
V gene: TRBV20-1
CDR3 protein: CSARTTEYNEQFF

J gene: TRBJ1-2
CDR3 length: 14
V gene: TRBV5-1
CDR3 protein: CASSQEDTDYGYTF

J gene: TRBJ2-1
CDR3 length: 17
V gene: TRBV28
CDR3 protein: CASRQYSGTARYNEQFF

J gene: TRBJ1-2
CDR3 length: 15
V gene: TRBV5-1
CDR3 protein: CASSDGTVANYGYTF

J gene: TRBJ2-2
CDR3 length: 14
V gene: TRBV25-1
CDR3 protein: CASSERTDTGELFF

J gene: TRBJ2-1
CDR3 length: 18
V gene: TRBV7-6
CDR3 protein: CASSRDGDATSSYNEQFF

J gene: TRBJ1-2
CDR3 length: 17
V gene: TRBV20-1
CDR3 protein: CSARDGDRAFRNYGYTF

J gene: TRBJ2-5
CDR3 length: 15
V gene: TRBV5-1
CDR3 protein: CASALGDRVQETQYF

J gene: TRBJ2-3
CDR3 length: 13
V gene: TRBV4-3
CDR3 protein: CASSQVGPDTQYF

J gene: TRBJ2-7
CDR3 length: 16
V gene: TRBV4-2
CDR3 protein: CASSQDLPQGPGEQYF

J gene: TRBJ2-3
CDR3 length: 16
V gene: TRBV9
CDR3 protein: CASSPGTSLSTDTQYF

J gene: TRBJ1-5
CDR3 length: 14
V gene: TRBV7-6
CDR3 protein: CASSLGTRGQPQHF

J gene: TRBJ2-3
CDR3 length: 13
V gene: TRBV29-1
CDR3 protein: CSSRTSGAGTQYF

J gene: TRBJ2-1
CDR3 length: 16
V gene: TRBV29-1
CDR3 protein: CSVEDLPGGPYNEQFF

J gene: TRBJ2-3
CDR3 length: 16
V gene: TRBV12-1
CDR3 protein: CASSISSGGGTDTQYF

J gene: TRBJ2-7
CDR3 length: 12
V gene: TRBV10-3
CDR3 protein: CAISGNSYEQYF

J gene: TRBJ2-3
CDR3 length: 16
V gene: TRBV7-9
CDR3 protein: CASSFGQGGTAGRQYF

J gene: TRBJ1-4
CDR3 length: 16
V gene: TRBV7-2
CDR3 protein: CASSSGRVGTNEKLFF

J gene: TRBJ1-4
CDR3 length: 13
V gene: TRBV6-1
CDR3 protein: CASSVRAGEKLFF

J gene: TRBJ2-1
CDR3 length: 16
V gene: TRBV6-2/TRBV6-3
CDR3 protein: CASRAGLAVPYNEQFF

J gene: TRBJ2-3
CDR3 length: 15
V gene: TRBV9
CDR3 protein: CASSVGGDTTDTQYF

J gene: TRBJ1-5
CDR3 length: 12
V gene: TRBV30
CDR3 protein: CAWRGGSGPQHF

J gene: TRBJ2-7
CDR3 length: 12
V gene: TRBV14
CDR3 protein: CASSKENYEQYF

J gene: TRBJ1-5
CDR3 length: 14
V gene: TRBV20-1
CDR3 protein: CSARDWGSNQPQHF

J gene: TRBJ2-2
CDR3 length: 14
V gene: TRBV10-3
CDR3 protein: CAITGSSDTGELFF

J gene: TRBJ2-7
CDR3 length: 12
V gene: TRBV29-1
CDR3 protein: CSASGSTYEQYF

J gene: TRBJ2-2
CDR3 length: 16
V gene: TRBV4-3
CDR3 protein: CASSQVDRGLTGELFF

J gene: TRBJ1-5
CDR3 length: 15
V gene: TRBV7-9
CDR3 protein: CASSLESGDNQPQHF

J gene: TRBJ2-5
CDR3 length: 13
V gene: TRBV20-1
CDR3 protein: CSAADRSSKPQYF

J gene: TRBJ1-5
CDR3 length: 13
V gene: TRBV12-3/TRBV12-4
CDR3 protein: CASLGLSNQPQHF

J gene: TRBJ2-7
CDR3 length: 18
V gene: TRBV20-1
CDR3 protein: CCAPRGLAGVLVDYEQYF

J gene: TRBJ2-2
CDR3 length: 15
V gene: TRBV20-1
CDR3 protein: CSARRGLGGTGELFF

J gene: TRBJ2-3
CDR3 length: 14
V gene: TRBV4-3
CDR3 protein: CASSPAGVADTQYF

J gene: TRBJ2-1
CDR3 length: 13
V gene: TRBV30
CDR3 protein: CAWNRQRGNEQFF

J gene: TRBJ2-3
CDR3 length: 14
V gene: TRBV20-1
CDR3 protein: CSAREAGAEDTQYF

J gene: TRBJ2-7
CDR3 length: 16
V gene: TRBV6-1
CDR3 protein: CASSVPDRIGSYEQYF

J gene: TRBJ2-3
CDR3 length: 13
V gene: TRBV9
CDR3 protein: CASSVGNADTQYF

J gene: TRBJ2-7
CDR3 length: 13
V gene: TRBV27
CDR3 protein: CASSFGLAWEQYF

J gene: TRBJ1-4
CDR3 length: 11
V gene: TRBV7-9
CDR3 protein: CASSWEEKLFF

J gene: TRBJ2-1
CDR3 length: 15
V gene: TRBV20-1
CDR3 protein: CSARLPGGAGNEQFF

J gene: TRBJ2-7
CDR3 length: 17
V gene: TRBV7-8
CDR3 protein: CASSLAIRQGMAYEQYF

J gene: TRBJ2-1
CDR3 length: 13
V gene: TRBV2
CDR3 protein: CASKREGLNEQFF

J gene: TRBJ2-2
CDR3 length: 13
V gene: TRBV29-1
CDR3 protein: CSVDEIRTGELFF

J gene: TRBJ1-2
CDR3 length: 13
V gene: TRBV2
CDR3 protein: CASGGENRENYTF

J gene: TRBJ1-2
CDR3 length: 14
V gene: TRBV5-1
CDR3 protein: CASSRDRGKYGYTF

J gene: TRBJ1-5
CDR3 length: 15
V gene: TRBV7-8
CDR3 protein: CASSVGQGESQPQHF

J gene: TRBJ2-2
CDR3 length: 17
V gene: TRBV9
CDR3 protein: CASSVASVLANTGELFF

J gene: TRBJ1-1
CDR3 length: 15
V gene: TRBV7-2
CDR3 protein: CASSFFDRVNTEAFF